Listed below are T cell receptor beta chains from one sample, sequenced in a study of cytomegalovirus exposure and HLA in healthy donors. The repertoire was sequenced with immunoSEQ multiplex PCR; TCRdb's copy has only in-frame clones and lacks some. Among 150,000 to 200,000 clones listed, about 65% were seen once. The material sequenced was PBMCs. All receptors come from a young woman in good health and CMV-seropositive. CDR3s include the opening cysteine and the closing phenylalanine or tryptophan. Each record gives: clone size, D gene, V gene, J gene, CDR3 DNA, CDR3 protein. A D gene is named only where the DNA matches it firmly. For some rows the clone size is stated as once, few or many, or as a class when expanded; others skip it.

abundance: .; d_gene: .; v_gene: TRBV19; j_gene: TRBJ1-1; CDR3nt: TGTGCCAGTAGTCCTTGGACAGACAACACTGAAGCTTTCTTT; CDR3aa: CASSPWTDNTEAFF
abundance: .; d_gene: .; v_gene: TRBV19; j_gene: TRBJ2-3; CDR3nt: TGTGCCAGTAGTATATCGACGGGAGATACGCAGTATTTT; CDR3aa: CASSISTGDTQYF
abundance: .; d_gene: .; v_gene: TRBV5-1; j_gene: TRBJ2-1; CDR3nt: TGCGCCAGCAGCTTTGGAAGCGGAGCGGGCAATGAGCAGTTCTTC; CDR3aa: CASSFGSGAGNEQFF
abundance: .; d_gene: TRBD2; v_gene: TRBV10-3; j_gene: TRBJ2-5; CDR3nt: TGTGCCATCAGTGGTTCTAGCGGGGGGGCCGGGGAGACCCAGTACTTC; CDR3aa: CAISGSSGGAGETQYF
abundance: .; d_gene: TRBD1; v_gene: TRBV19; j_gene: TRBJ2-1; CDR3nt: TGTGCCAGTAGGGAAGGACAGGTCAATGAGCAGTTCTTC; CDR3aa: CASREGQVNEQFF
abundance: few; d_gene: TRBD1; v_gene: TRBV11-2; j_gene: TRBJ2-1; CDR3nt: TGTGCCAGCAGCTTTCAGACAGGGTGGTTCTTC; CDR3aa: CASSFQTGWFF
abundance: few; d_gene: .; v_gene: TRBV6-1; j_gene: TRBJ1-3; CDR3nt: TGTGCCAGCAGTGAAGGGTCATACCTCCGGGGAGGAAACACCATATATTTT; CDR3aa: CASSEGSYLRGGNTIYF
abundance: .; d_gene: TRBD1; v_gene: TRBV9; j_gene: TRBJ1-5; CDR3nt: TGTGCCAGCAGCGCCCGACAGGGGGCTTCGAATCAGCCCCAGCATTTT; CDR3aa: CASSARQGASNQPQHF
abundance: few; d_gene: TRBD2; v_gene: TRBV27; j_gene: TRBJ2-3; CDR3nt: TGTGCCAGCACCCAGCGGGGGCGGCCCCGCGATACGCAGTATTTT; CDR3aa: CASTQRGRPRDTQYF
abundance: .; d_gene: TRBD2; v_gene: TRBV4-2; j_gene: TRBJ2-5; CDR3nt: TGTGCCAGCAGCCAAGACGGGGGGGGCGCCCCCGAGACCCAGTACTTC; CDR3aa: CASSQDGGGAPETQYF
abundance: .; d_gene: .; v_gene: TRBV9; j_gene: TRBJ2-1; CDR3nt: TGTGCCAGCAGCCCCCCTGCCGGGGGATACAATGAGCAGTTCTTC; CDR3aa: CASSPPAGGYNEQFF
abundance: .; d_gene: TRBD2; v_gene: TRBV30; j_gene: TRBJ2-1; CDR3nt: TGTGCCTGGGTCTCTAGCGGGGGCTACAATGAGCAGTTCTTC; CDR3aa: CAWVSSGGYNEQFF
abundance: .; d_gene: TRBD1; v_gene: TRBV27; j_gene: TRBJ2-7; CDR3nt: TGTGCCAGCATTCGCCGGGACAGGGGTTCCTACGAGCAGTACTTC; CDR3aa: CASIRRDRGSYEQYF
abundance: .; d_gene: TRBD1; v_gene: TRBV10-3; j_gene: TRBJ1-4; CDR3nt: TGTGCCATCAGTGAGTGGACAGGGGGTGATGAAAAACTGTTTTTT; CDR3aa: CAISEWTGGDEKLFF
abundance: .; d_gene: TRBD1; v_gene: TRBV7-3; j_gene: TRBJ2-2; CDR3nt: TGTGCCAGCAGCTTCTCAGGGGGTGAGACCGGGGAGCTGTTTTTT; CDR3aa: CASSFSGGETGELFF
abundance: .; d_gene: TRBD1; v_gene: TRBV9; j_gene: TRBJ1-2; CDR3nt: TGTGCCAGCAGCGTAGGGGCAGGGGGCTACTATGGCTACACCTTC; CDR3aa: CASSVGAGGYYGYTF
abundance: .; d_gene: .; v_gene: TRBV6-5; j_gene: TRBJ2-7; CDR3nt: TGTGCCAGCAGTTATAACCCTGTCTACTACGAGCAGTACTTC; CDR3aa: CASSYNPVYYEQYF
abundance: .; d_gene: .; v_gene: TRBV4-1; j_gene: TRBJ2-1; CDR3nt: TGCGCCAGCAGCCAAGTTTTAGAGGTTGAGCAGTTCTTC; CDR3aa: CASSQVLEVEQFF
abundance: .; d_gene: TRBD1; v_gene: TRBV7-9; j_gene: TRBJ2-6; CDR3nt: TGTGCCAGCAGCTTAGACAGGGGACCTGGGGCCAACGTCCTGACTTTC; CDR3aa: CASSLDRGPGANVLTF
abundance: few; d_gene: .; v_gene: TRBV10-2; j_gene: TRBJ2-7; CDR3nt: TGCGCCAGCAGTGAGTCGGGCCAGGTCTTTACCTACGAGCAGTACTTC; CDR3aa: CASSESGQVFTYEQYF
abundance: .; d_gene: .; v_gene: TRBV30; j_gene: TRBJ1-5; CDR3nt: TGTGCCTGGAGTGTGAGGTCACCAGCTAATCAGCCCCAGCATTTT; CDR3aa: CAWSVRSPANQPQHF
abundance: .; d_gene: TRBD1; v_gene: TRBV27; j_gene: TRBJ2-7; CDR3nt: TGTGCCAGCAGTACAGGACAGGAGTCCTACGAGCAGTACTTC; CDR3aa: CASSTGQESYEQYF
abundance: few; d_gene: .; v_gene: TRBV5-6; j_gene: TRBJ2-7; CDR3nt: TGTGCCAGCAGCTTGCTAGGACGGGGTGTCCGAGAGCAGTACTTC; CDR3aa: CASSLLGRGVREQYF
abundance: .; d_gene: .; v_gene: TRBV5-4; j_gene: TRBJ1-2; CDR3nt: TGTGCCAGCAGCTTGTTGGGGCAGGGTTATGGCTACACCTTC; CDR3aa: CASSLLGQGYGYTF
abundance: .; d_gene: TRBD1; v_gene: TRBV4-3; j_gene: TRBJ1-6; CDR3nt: TGCGCCAGCAGCCAAGAACCTAGGGGGCGTAATTCACCCCTCCACTTT; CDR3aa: CASSQEPRGRNSPLHF